This TCR beta chain was documented in a study of control samples from healthy donors and cancer patients (dated by TCRdb to 2018 to 2020). A note on this clone: Its recognized antigen is unknown. There are no base qualities to consult, and no much larger clone falls within one base.

The CDR3 contains 13 residues, cysteine and phenylalanine counted. Left in the record is the CDR3 DNA by itself, 39 bases read in frame from the first base. Library method: the immunoSEQ multiplex PCR assay. Entries here come from immuneACCESS through TCRdb and include only in-frame sequences with V and J called. Some clones fail to appear in such tables; in the studies checked, an unresolved V gene covers under half of the shortfall, and the cause of the remainder is unknown. This sample holds 55,000 to 80,000 clones; roughly 87% were observed only once. Less than 6% of the sample lies in the top ten.

The material sequenced was PBMCs. The sequence joins TRBV21-1 to TRBJ2-7; the table calls TRBD1, which could not be checked here. TRBV21-1 is shown as a pseudogene. This TCR was sampled from a man in his sixties with colorectal cancer. The CDR3 reads CAHRGQGSPEQYF. The DNA sequence reads TGTGCCCATCGTGGACAGGGGAGCCCCGAGCAGTACTTC.